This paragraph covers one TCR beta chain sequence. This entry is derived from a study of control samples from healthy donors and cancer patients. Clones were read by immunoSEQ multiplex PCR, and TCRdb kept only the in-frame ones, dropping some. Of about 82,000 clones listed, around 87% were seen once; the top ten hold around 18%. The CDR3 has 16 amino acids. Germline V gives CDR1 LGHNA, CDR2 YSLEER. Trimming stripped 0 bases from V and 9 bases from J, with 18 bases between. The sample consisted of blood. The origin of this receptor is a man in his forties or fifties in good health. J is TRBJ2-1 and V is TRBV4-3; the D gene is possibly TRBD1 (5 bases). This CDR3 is CASSQDGTRTGSEQFF. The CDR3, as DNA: TGCGCCAGCAGCCAAGATGGCACCAGAACAGGTAGTGAGCAGTTCTTC.